Listed below are T cell receptor beta chains from one sample, sequenced in a study of blood T cells in healthy people across ages. TCRdb itself ran the 5' RACE reads through MiXCR, one entry per CDR3 protein. Of fewer than 800,000 distinct CDR3 sequences in the sample, roughly 30% were seen once. Sequencing used blood. The receptors shown here come from a woman of 80 years or more in good health. CDR3s include the opening cysteine and the closing phenylalanine or tryptophan. Fields, in order: clone size, J gene, V gene, CDR3 protein. Only some rows state a clone size, as once, few, many or a class for expanded clones.

- | TRBJ2-3 | TRBV6-1 | CASRWTSGGGGTDAQYF
few | TRBJ2-6 | TRBV18 | CASSPQLKTKDVLTF
many | TRBJ1-6 | TRBV11-2 | CASSLVSGDRGLSSYNSPLHF
many | TRBJ2-7 | TRBV5-1 | CASSHGQVTYEQYF
many | TRBJ2-7 | TRBV20-1 | CSARSLGGGLPEQYF
many | TRBJ2-1 | TRBV5-1 | CASRLDRGYNEQFF
- | TRBJ1-4 | TRBV5-6 | CASSLATAIYPYEKRFF
few | TRBJ2-5 | TRBV10-3 | CATRGGEDSSETQYF
many | TRBJ2-7 | TRBV7-2 | CASSLGRLASYEQYF
many | TRBJ1-1 | TRBV12-3/TRBV12-4 | CASSLLGGAGTEAFF
many | TRBJ1-5 | TRBV5-1 | CASSRGLDQPQHF
few | TRBJ2-3 | TRBV5-4 | CASSLNWGGATDTQYF
many | TRBJ2-1 | TRBV30 | CAWSGGKSSYNEQFF
many | TRBJ2-5 | TRBV7-9 | CASSLSSGETQYF
- | TRBJ1-5 | TRBV20-1 | CSASGERGQPQHF
- | TRBJ2-1 | TRBV20-1 | CSTLAGGSSYEQFF
once | TRBJ2-3 | TRBV5-1 | CASSSWGPDTQYF
many | TRBJ2-7 | TRBV20-1 | CSAAQDYLSSYEQYF
many | TRBJ2-3 | TRBV20-1 | CSAPTSGNTDTQYF
many | TRBJ1-1 | TRBV28 | CASSRDARLSEAFF
once | TRBJ2-5 | TRBV6-5 | CASSYRSSGETQYF
many | TRBJ2-7 | TRBV7-2 | CASSTQGGAGYEQYF
- | TRBJ2-5 | TRBV5-6 | CASSLAGTEETQCF
many | TRBJ2-1 | TRBV12-3/TRBV12-4 | CASSYQGLADNEQFF
many | TRBJ2-5 | TRBV12-3/TRBV12-4 | CASSSLRTSGGTETQYF
many | TRBJ1-4 | TRBV6-5 | CASSPATNEKLFF
- | TRBJ1-2 | TRBV20-1 | CSAKPSRQGDYGYTF
- | TRBJ2-3 | TRBV6-1 | CAIPGQWEQYF
few | TRBJ1-3 | TRBV5-1 | CASSLGPLGTGNTIYF
- | TRBJ1-3 | TRBV7-9 | CASTANSGNTIYF
- | - | TRBV6-6 | CASAPRGGGYEQYF
many | TRBJ2-1 | TRBV6-6 | CASTPSGPLYNEQFF
many | TRBJ2-7 | TRBV20-1 | CSADRDNYEQYF
many | TRBJ2-7 | TRBV10-3 | CAISESVEVSYEQYF
few | TRBJ1-5 | TRBV29-1 | CSVERDPISNQPQHF
- | TRBJ2-7 | TRBV28 | CASSPGQNPSYEQYF
many | TRBJ1-2 | TRBV4-1 | CASSQEEGTYGYTF
many | TRBJ1-2 | TRBV28 | CASSSRPGDGYTF
- | TRBJ2-3 | TRBV2 | CASGPRTSASTDTQYF
many | TRBJ1-4 | TRBV20-1 | CSASGDGLNEKLFF